This T cell receptor beta chain was captured in a study of T-cell memory formation after mild COVID-19. Study information: Largely, the TCR clusters proved donor specific.

MiXCR was run by TCRdb on the 5' RACE reads, yielding one entry per CDR3 protein. The table lists approximately 260,000 distinct CDR3 sequences, about a sixth of them singletons. CDR1 and CDR2 from the germline V gene are MNHEY and SMNVEV (reference sequence). CDR3 size: 11 residues. Trimming took 3 bases from V and 14 from J, leaving 13 bases between them. The V and J genes are TRBV27 and TRBJ1-2; a possible D gene is TRBD1 (6 bases). The receptor's source is a man aged 18 to 30 who had mild COVID-19 (a few samples of this study predate the infection). Cell type and time point are not known. Source material: PBMCs or a T cell subset sorted from them (not recorded which). The CDR3 protein is CASSFPGQLTF. The CDR3 DNA reads TGTGCCAGCAGTTTCCCCGGACAGCTGACCTTC.